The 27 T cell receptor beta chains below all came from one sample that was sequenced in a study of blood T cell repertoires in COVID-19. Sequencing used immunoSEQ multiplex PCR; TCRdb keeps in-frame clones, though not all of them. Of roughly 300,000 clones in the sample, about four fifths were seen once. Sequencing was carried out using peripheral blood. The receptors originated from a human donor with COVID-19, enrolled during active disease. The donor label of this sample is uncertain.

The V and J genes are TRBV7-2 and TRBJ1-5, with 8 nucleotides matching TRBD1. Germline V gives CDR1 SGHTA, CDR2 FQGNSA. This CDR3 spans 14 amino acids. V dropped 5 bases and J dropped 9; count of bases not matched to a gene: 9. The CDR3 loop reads CASSPTGGGRPQHF. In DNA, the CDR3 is TGTGCCAGCAGCCCTACAGGGGGGGGGCGGCCCCAGCATTTT.

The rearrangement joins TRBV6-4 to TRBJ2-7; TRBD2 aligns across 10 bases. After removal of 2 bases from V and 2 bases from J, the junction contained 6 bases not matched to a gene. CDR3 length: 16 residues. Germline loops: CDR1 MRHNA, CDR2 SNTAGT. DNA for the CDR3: TGTGCCAGCAGTGACCGGGCTAGCGGGAGCCCCTACGAGCAGTACTTC. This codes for CASSDRASGSPYEQYF.

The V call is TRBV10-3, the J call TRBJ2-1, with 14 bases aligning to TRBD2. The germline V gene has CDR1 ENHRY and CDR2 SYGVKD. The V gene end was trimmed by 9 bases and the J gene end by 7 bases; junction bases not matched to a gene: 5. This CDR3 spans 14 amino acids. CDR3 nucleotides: TGTGCCATTCAGGGACTAGCGGGAGTAAATGAGCAGTTCTTC. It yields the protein CAIQGLAGVNEQFF.

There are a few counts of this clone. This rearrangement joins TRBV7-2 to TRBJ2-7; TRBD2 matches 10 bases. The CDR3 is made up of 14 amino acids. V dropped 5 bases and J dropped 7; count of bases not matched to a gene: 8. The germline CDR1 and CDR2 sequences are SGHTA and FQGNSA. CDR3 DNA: TGTGCCAGCAGCGAGGGGGTAGCGGGAGGAGAGCAGTACTTC. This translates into CASSEGVAGGEQYF.

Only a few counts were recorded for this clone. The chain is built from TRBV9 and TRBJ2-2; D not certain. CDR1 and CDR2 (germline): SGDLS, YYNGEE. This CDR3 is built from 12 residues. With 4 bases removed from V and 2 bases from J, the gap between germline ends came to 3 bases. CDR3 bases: TGTGCCAGCAGCCTAAACACCGGGGAGCTGTTTTTT. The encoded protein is CASSLNTGELFF.

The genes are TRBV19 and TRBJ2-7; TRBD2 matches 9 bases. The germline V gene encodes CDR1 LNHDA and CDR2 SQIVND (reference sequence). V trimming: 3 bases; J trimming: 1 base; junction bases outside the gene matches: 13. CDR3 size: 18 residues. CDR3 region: CASSIRGGGRAVSYEQYF. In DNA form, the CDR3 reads TGTGCCAGTAGTATTCGAGGGGGCGGGAGGGCCGTGTCCTACGAGCAGTACTTC. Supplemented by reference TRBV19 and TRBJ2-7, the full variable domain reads DGGITQSPKYLFRKEGQNVTLSCEQNLNHDAMYWYRQDPGQGLRLIYYSQIVNDFQKGDIAEGYSVSREKKESFPLTVTSAQKNPTAFYLCASSIRGGGRAVSYEQYFGPGTRLTVT.

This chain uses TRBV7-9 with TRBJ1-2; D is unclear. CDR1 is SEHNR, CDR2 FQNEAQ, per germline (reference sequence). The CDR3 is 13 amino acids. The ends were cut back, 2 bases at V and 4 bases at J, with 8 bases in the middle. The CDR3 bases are TGTGCCAGCAGCTTAAGTGTGAGCTATGGCTACACCTTC. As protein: CASSLSVSYGYTF.

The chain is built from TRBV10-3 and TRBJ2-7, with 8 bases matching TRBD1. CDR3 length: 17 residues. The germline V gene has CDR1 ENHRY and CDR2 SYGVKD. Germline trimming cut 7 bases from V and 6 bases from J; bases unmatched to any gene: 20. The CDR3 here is CAIKERTGSKGTSEQYF. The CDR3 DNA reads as TGTGCCATCAAAGAAAGGACAGGGTCTAAGGGGACATCCGAGCAGTACTTC.

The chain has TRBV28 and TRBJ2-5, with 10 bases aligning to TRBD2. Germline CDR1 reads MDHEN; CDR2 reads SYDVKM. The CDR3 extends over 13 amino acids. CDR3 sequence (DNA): TGTGTTATCGGGACTAGCGTGGAGGAGACCCAGTACTTC. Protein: CVIGTSVEETQYF.

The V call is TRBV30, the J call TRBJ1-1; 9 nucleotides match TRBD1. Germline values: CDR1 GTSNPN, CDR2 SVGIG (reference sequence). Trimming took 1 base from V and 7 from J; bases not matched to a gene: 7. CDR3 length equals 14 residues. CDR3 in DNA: TGTGCCTGGAGTGCTATTGGGACAGGGAGTGAAGCTTTCTTT. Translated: CAWSAIGTGSEAFF.

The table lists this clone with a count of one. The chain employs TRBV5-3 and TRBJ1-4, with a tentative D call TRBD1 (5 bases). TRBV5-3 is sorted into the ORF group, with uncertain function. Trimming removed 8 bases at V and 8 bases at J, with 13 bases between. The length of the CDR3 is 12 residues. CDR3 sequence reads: CARWGVREKLFF. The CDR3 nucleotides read TGTGCCAGGTGGGGGGTGCGAGAAAAACTGTTTTTT.

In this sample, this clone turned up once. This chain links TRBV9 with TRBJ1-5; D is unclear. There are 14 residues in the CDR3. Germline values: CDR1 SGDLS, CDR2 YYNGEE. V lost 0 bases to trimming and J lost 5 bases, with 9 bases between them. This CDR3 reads CASSVAGWDQPQHF. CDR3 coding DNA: TGTGCCAGCAGCGTAGCGGGGTGGGATCAGCCCCAGCATTTT.

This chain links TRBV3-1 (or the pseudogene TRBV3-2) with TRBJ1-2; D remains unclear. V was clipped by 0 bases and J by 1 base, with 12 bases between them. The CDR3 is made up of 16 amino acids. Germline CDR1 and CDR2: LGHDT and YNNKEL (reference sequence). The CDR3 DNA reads TGTGCCAGCAGCCAAGAAAGCCCCTACTTTAACTATGGCTACACCTTC. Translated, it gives CASSQESPYFNYGYTF.

The CDR3 DNA reads TGTGCCAGCATCATAGAGTCCTGGGCAGGGGGGAGATACGAGCAGTACTTC. Its protein product is CASIIESWAGGRYEQYF. The chain joins TRBV28 to TRBJ2-7, with a possible D match to TRBD1 (7 bases). The CDR3 has 17 residues. Germline V gives CDR1 MDHEN, CDR2 SYDVKM. Between the trimmed V and J ends, which lost 7 bases and 4 bases, there was a span of 26 bases.

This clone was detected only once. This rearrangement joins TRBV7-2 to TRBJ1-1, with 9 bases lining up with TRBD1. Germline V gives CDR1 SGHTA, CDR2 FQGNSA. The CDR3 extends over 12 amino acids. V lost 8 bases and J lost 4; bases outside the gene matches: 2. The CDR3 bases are TGTGCCAGCCGACAGGGGGTCACTGAAGCTTTCTTT. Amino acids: CASRQGVTEAFF.

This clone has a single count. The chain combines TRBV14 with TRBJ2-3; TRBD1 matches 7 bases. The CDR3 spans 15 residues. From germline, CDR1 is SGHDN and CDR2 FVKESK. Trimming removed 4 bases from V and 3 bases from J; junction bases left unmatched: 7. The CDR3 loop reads CASSPRGKVTDTQYF. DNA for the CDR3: TGTGCCAGCAGCCCCAGGGGGAAAGTGACAGATACGCAGTATTTT. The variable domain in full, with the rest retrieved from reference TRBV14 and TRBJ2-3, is EAGVTQFPSHSVIEKGQTVTLRCDPISGHDNLYWYRRVMGKEIKFLLHFVKESKQDESGMPNNRFLAERTGGTYSTLKVQPAELEDSGVYFCASSPRGKVTDTQYFGPGTRLTVL.

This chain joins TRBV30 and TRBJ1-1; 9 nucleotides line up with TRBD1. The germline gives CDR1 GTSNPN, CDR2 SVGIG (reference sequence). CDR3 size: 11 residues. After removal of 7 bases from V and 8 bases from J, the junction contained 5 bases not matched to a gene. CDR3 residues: CASQGAYEAFF. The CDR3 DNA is TGTGCCTCACAGGGGGCGTACGAAGCTTTCTTT.

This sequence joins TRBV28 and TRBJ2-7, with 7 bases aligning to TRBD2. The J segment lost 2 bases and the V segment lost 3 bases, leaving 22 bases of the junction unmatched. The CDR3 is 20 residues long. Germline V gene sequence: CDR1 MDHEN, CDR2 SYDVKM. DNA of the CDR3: TGTGCCAGCAGTTTCCCGGGGGGAGGGACTGACACGCGAACAGCCTACGAGCAGTACTTC. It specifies CASSFPGGGTDTRTAYEQYF.

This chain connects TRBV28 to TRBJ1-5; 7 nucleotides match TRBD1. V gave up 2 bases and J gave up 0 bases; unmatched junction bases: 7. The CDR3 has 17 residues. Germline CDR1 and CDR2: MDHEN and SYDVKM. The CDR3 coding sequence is TGTGCCAGCAGTTTAAGTCTGGGACAGTATAGCAATCAGCCCCAGCATTTT. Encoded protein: CASSLSLGQYSNQPQHF. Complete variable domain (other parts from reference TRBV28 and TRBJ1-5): DVKVTQSSRYLVKRTGEKVFLECVQDMDHENMFWYRQDPGLGLRLIYFSYDVKMKEKGDIPEGYSVSREKKERFSLILESASTNQTSMYLCASSLSLGQYSNQPQHFGDGTRLSIL.

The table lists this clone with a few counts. The CDR3 DNA is TGTGCCAGCAGTTTTCCGGGACAGGGTCTCTACGAGCAGTACTTC. Its translation: CASSFPGQGLYEQYF. V is TRBV5-8 and J is TRBJ2-7, with TRBD1 matching over 9 bases. The germline V gene has CDR1 SGHTS and CDR2 YDEGEE. CDR3 length equals 15 residues. Trimming removed 5 bases from V and 3 bases from J; junction bases left unmatched: 9.

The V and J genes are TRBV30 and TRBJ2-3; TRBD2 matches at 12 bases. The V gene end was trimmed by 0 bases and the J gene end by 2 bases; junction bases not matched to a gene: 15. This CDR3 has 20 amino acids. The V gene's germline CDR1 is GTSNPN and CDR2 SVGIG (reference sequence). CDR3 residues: CAWSVPTGLAGQLSTDTQYF. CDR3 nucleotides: TGTGCCTGGAGTGTACCCACGGGACTAGCGGGCCAACTCTCCACAGATACGCAGTATTTT.

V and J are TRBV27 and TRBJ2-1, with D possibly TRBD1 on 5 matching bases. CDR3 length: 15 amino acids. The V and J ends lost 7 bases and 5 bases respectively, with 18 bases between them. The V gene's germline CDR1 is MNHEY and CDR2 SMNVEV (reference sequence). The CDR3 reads CASTNRGLPNNEQFF. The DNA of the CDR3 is TGTGCCAGCACCAATAGGGGCCTGCCGAACAATGAGCAGTTCTTC.

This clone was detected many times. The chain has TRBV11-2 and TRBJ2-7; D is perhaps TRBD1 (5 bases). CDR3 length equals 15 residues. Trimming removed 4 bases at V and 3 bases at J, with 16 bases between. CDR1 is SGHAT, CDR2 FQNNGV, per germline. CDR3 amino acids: CASSSAGMGIYEQYF. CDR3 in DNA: TGTGCCAGCAGCTCCGCAGGGATGGGGATCTACGAGCAGTACTTC.

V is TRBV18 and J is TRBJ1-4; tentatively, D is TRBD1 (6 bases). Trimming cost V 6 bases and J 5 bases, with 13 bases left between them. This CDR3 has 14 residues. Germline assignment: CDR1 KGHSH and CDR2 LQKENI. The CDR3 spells CASSPRRGNEKLFF. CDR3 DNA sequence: TGTGCCAGCTCCCCGAGAAGGGGGAATGAAAAACTGTTTTTT. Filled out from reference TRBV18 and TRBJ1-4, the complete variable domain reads NAGVMQNPRHLVRRRGQEARLRCSPMKGHSHVYWYRQLPEEGLKFMVYLQKENIIDESGMPKERFSAEFPKEGPSILRIQQVVRGDSAAYFCASSPRRGNEKLFFGSGTQLSVL.

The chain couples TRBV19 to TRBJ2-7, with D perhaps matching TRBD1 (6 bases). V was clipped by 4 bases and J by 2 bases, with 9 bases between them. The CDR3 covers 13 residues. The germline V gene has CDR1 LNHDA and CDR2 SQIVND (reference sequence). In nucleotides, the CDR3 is TGTGCCAGTAGTACGGACAGTCCCTACGAGCAGTACTTC. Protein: CASSTDSPYEQYF.

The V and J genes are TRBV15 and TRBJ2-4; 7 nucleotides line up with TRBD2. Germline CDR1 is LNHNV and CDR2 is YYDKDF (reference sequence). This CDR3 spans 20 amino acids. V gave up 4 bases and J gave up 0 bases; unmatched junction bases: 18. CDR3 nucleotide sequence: TGTGCCACCAGCACCAGCGGGATTGAGCGAACCTCAATAGCCAAAAACATTCAGTACTTC. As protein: CATSTSGIERTSIAKNIQYF.

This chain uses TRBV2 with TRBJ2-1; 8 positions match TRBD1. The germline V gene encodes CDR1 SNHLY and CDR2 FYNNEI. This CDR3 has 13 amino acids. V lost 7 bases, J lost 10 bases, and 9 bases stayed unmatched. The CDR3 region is CASTPGGLKEQFF. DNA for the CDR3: TGTGCCAGCACCCCAGGGGGCTTGAAGGAGCAGTTCTTC.